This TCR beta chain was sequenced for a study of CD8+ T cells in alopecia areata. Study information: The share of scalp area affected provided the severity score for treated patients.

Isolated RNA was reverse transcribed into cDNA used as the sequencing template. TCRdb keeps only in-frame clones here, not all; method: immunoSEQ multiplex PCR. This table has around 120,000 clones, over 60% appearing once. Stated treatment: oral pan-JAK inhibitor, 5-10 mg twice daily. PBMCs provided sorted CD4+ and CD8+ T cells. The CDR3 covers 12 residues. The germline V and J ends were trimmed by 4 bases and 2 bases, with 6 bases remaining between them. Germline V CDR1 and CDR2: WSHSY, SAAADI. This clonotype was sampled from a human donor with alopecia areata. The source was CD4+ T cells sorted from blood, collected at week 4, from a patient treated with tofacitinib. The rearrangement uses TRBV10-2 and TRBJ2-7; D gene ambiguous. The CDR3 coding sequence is TGCGCCAGCAGTGCGACTGCCTACGAGCAGTACTTC. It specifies CASSATAYEQYF.